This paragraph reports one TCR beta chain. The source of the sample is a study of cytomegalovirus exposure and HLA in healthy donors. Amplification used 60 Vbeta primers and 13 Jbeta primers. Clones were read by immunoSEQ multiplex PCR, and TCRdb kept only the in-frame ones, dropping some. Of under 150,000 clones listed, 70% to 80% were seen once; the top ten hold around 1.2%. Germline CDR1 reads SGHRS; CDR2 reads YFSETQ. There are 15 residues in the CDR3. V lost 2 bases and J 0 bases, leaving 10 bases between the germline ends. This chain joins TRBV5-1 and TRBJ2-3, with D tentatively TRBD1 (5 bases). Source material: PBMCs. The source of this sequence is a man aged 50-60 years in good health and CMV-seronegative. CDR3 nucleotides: TGCGCCAGCAGCTTCCAGGGTTCTAGCACAGATACGCAGTATTTT. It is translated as CASSFQGSSTDTQYF.